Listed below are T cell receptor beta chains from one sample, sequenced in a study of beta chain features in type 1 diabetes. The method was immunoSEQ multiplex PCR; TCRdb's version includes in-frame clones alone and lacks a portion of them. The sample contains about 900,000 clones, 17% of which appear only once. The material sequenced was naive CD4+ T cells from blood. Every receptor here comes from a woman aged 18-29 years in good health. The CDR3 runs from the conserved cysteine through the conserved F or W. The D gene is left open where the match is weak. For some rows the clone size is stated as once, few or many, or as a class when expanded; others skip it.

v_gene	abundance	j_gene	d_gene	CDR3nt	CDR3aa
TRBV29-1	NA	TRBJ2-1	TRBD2	TGCAGCGTTGAAGGGACTAGCGGGAGGGCTATCGATGAGCAGTTCTTC	CSVEGTSGRAIDEQFF
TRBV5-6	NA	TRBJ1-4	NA	TGTGCCAGCAGTCGACGTGCCGGATCAACTAATGAAAAACTGTTTTTT	CASSRRAGSTNEKLFF
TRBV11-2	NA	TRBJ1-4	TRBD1	TGTGCCAGCAGCGTGGGACAGGGGATCTTGATTAATGAAAAACTGTTTTTT	CASSVGQGILINEKLFF
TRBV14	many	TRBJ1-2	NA	TGTGCCAGCAGCCAAGATGTCCGTTACACCTTC	CASSQDVRYTF
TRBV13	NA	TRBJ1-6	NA	TGTGCCAGCAGCCCCCGTCTGGTCAATTCACCCCTCCACTTT	CASSPRLVNSPLHF
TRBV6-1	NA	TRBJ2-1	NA	TGTGCCAGCCGAAAGGCTCCCTCCTACAATGAGCAGTTCTTC	CASRKAPSYNEQFF
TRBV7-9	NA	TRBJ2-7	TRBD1	TGTGCCAGCAGCCCGGGACAGCTCTCCTACGAGCAGTACTTC	CASSPGQLSYEQYF
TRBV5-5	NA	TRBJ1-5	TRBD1	TGTGCCAGCACCCGGGACAGCGGCACTTCGCCCCAGCATTTT	CASTRDSGTSPQHF
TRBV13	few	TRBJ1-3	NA	TGTGCCAGCAGCCAAGGGGGAAACACCATATATTTT	CASSQGGNTIYF
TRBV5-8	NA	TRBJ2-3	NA	TGTGCCAGCAGCAAGGGGACACAAGGAGATACGCAGTATTTT	CASSKGTQGDTQYF
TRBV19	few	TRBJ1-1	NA	TGTGCCAGTAGTCAGGGGATTCGCACTGAAGCTTTCTTT	CASSQGIRTEAFF
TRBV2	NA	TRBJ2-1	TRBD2	TGTGCCAGCAGTGAATTAGATATTTCCCCCCTAGCGGGAGGTAGGGCGGGTGAGCAGTTCTTC	CASSELDISPLAGGRAGEQFF
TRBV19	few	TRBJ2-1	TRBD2	TGTGCCAGTAGTATGGTCAGCGGGGCACCCTACAATGAGCAGTTCTTC	CASSMVSGAPYNEQFF
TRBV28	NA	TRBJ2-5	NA	TGTGCCAGCAGCCTCTGGCAGGCGGGGCCAGAGACCCAGTACTTC	CASSLWQAGPETQYF
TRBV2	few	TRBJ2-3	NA	TGTGCCAGCAAGGGGGACACAGATACGCAGTATTTT	CASKGDTDTQYF
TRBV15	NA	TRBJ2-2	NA	TGTGCCACCAGCAGAGATCTTGGTTACACCGGGGAGCTGTTTTTT	CATSRDLGYTGELFF
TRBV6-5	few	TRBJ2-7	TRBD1	TGTGCCAGCAGTTACTCTAACAGGGGGCACTACGAGCAGTACTTC	CASSYSNRGHYEQYF
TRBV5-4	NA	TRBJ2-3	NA	TGTGCCAGCAGCTTGAGGGCGGCTAGCACAGATACGCAGTATTTT	CASSLRAASTDTQYF
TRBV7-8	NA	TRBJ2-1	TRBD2	TGTGCCAGCAGCTTATGGACTAGCGGGGAGGTCGATGAGCAGTTCTTC	CASSLWTSGEVDEQFF
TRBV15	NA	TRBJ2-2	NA	TGTGCCACCAGCAGAGGTAACCCGAACACCGGGGAGCTGTTTTTT	CATSRGNPNTGELFF
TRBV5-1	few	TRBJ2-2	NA	TGCGCCAGCCAAAGGAGGGGCACCGGGGAGCTGTTTTTT	CASQRRGTGELFF
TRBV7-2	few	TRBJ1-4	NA	TGTGCCAGCAGCCCCGGCGTACTCGGAGAAAAACTGTTTTTT	CASSPGVLGEKLFF